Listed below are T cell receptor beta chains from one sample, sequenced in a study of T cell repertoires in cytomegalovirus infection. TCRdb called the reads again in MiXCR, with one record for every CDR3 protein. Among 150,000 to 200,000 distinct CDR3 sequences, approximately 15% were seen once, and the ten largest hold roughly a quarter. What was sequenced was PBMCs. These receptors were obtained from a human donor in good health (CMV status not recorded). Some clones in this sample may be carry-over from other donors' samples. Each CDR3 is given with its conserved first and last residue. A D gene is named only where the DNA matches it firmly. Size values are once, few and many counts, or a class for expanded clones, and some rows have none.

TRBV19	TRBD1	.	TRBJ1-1	TGTGCCAGTAACCCCCCGGGACAGGGTTTCCCTGAAGCTTTCTTT	CASNPPGQGFPEAFF
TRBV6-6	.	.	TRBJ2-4	TGTGCCAGCAGCCCACTGGACAGTACCAAAAACATTCAGTACTTC	CASSPLDSTKNIQYF
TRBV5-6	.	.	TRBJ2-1	TGTGCCAGCAGCGTTTATGGGCCGATTTACAATGAGCAGTTCTTC	CASSVYGPIYNEQFF
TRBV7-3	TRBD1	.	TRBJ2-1	TGTGCCAGCAGTCCGGGACAGGGCATGAATGAGCAGTTCTTC	CASSPGQGMNEQFF
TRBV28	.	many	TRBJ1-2	TGTGCCAGCAGTACCCCAAGTTGGGGCTACACCTTC	CASSTPSWGYTF
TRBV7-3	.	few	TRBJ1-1	TGTGCCAGCAGCTTATCCCGGCTCACTGAAGCTTTCTTT	CASSLSRLTEAFF
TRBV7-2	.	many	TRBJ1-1	TGTGCCAGCAGCTTAGGAGGGGGGGCAGGGCGAACTGAAGCTTTCTTT	CASSLGGGAGRTEAFF
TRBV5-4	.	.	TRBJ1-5	TGTGCCAGCAGCCGCGGCCCTGTAGGCAATCAGCCCCAGCATTTT	CASSRGPVGNQPQHF
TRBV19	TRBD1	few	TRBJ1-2	TGTGCCAGCTATGCAAAATGGACAGGGGGCTTGGATGGCTACACCTTC	CASYAKWTGGLDGYTF
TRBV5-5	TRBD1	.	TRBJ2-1	TGTGCCAGCAGCGCGACAGGGGTTGATGAGCAGTTCTTC	CASSATGVDEQFF
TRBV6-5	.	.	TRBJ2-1	TGTGCCAGCGGGCGTTTCGGGGGCAATGAGCAGTTCTTC	CASGRFGGNEQFF
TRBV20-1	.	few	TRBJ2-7	TGCAGTGCTTCTCTGGGAGACAGGGGCGGGGGGGAGCAGTACTTC	CSASLGDRGGGEQYF
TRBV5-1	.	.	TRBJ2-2	TGCGCCAGCAGCTTGGATGGCAGCTCCACCGGGGAGCTGTTTTTT	CASSLDGSSTGELFF
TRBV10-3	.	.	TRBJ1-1	TGTGCCATCAGGGCCCTCACAGGGATGAACACTGAAGCTTTCTTT	CAIRALTGMNTEAFF
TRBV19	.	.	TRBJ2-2	TGTGCCAGTAGTCCCGCGGGCCGTTTCACCGGGGAGCTGTTTTTT	CASSPAGRFTGELFF
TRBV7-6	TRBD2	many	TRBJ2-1	TGTGCCAGCAGCCGGGGGACTAGCGGGTTGAGCTCCTACAATGAGCAGTTCTTC	CASSRGTSGLSSYNEQFF
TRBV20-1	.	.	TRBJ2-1	TGCAGTGCCAGGGGGACTAGTGCGAATGAGCAGTTCTTC	CSARGTSANEQFF
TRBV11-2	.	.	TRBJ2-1	TGTGCCAGCAGCTCCACTCCAGGTCAGGTCTTC	CASSSTPGQVF
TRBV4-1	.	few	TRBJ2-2	TGCGCCAGCAGCCCAAGCGGACCCTTAGTGGGGGAGCTGTTTTTT	CASSPSGPLVGELFF
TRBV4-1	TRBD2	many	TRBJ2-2	TGCGCCAGCGGGGGACTAGCGGGAGTTAACACCGGGGAGCTGTTTTTT	CASGGLAGVNTGELFF
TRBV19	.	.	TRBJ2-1	TGTGCCAGTAGTATCCCCCTAGATCACGAGCAGTTCTTC	CASSIPLDHEQFF
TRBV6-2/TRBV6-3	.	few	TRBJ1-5	TGTGCCAGCAGTTACGTGGGGACCTCCTCGGGCAATCAGCCCCAGCATTTT	CASSYVGTSSGNQPQHF
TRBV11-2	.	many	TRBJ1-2	TGTGCCAGCAGCCCCGGGCCGTTATGGGGCTACACCTTC	CASSPGPLWGYTF
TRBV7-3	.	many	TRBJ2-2	TGTGCCCGAAGACACCCCAGGCTAGGGGTATCGAACACCGGGGAGCTGTTTTTT	CARRHPRLGVSNTGELFF
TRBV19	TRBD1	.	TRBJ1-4	TGTGCCAGTACCACTCGGGACAGGGAAAAACTGTTTTTT	CASTTRDREKLFF